Listed below are T cell receptor beta chains from one sample, sequenced in a study of CD8+ T cells in alopecia areata. Only in-frame clones appear in the TCRdb table, and some are missing; sequencing was by immunoSEQ multiplex PCR. The table lists 110,000 or so clones, roughly 68% of them singletons. Sequenced input: CD4+ T cells sorted from blood. All receptors derive from a human donor in good health. Each CDR3 is given with its conserved first and last residue. A D gene is named only where the DNA matches it firmly. The size entry is marked missing in some rows and otherwise reads once, few, many or a size class.

CDR3: CASSFGTAASAQYF
DNA: TGTGCCAGCAGCTTCGGGACCGCGGCCTCTGCGCAGTATTTT
V: TRBV7-9
size: few
D: NA
J: TRBJ2-3

CDR3: CASSYGGFSAEAFF
DNA: TGTGCCAGCAGTTACGGGGGATTTAGCGCTGAAGCTTTCTTT
V: TRBV6-5
size: NA
D: NA
J: TRBJ1-1

CDR3: CATSREGQGDLYGYTF
DNA: TGTGCCACCAGCAGAGAGGGACAGGGGGATCTCTATGGCTACACCTTC
V: TRBV15
size: NA
D: TRBD1
J: TRBJ1-2

CDR3: CSVTSGGAQGNIQYF
DNA: TGCAGCGTGACTAGCGGGGGGGCCCAGGGAAACATTCAGTACTTC
V: TRBV29-1
size: once
D: TRBD2
J: TRBJ2-4

CDR3: CASSLARSGGQLEQYF
DNA: TGTGCCAGCAGCTTAGCGCGAAGCGGGGGGCAACTCGAGCAGTACTTC
V: TRBV7-2
size: NA
D: TRBD2
J: TRBJ2-7

CDR3: CSVAGQGGGSNQPQHF
DNA: TGCAGCGTCGCGGGACAGGGAGGGGGAAGCAATCAGCCCCAGCATTTT
V: TRBV29-1
size: NA
D: TRBD1
J: TRBJ1-5

CDR3: CASSSGQGGQETQYF
DNA: TGTGCCAGCAGCTCGGGACAGGGGGGGCAAGAGACCCAGTACTTC
V: TRBV7-7
size: NA
D: TRBD1
J: TRBJ2-5

CDR3: CSVRAGKSEKLFF
DNA: TGCAGCGTGAGGGCGGGAAAGAGTGAAAAACTGTTTTTT
V: TRBV29-1
size: NA
D: NA
J: TRBJ1-4

CDR3: CASSDSTDTQYF
DNA: TGTGCCAGCAGTGACAGCACAGATACGCAGTATTTT
V: TRBV6-1
size: NA
D: NA
J: TRBJ2-3

CDR3: CSVSRGGSYEQYF
DNA: TGCAGCGTGTCACGGGGGGGCTCCTACGAGCAGTACTTC
V: TRBV29-1
size: NA
D: TRBD2
J: TRBJ2-7

CDR3: CASRQGVWAGANVLTF
DNA: TGTGCCAGCAGGCAGGGTGTGTGGGCTGGGGCCAACGTCCTGACTTTC
V: TRBV27
size: few
D: NA
J: TRBJ2-6

CDR3: CASSLTGLGANVLTF
DNA: TGTGCCAGCAGTTTGACAGGTCTGGGGGCCAACGTCCTGACTTTC
V: TRBV6-5
size: NA
D: NA
J: TRBJ2-6

CDR3: CASKMAGGRETQYF
DNA: TGTGCCAGTAAGATGGCGGGGGGCCGAGAGACCCAGTACTTC
V: TRBV19
size: once
D: TRBD2
J: TRBJ2-5

CDR3: CATSRAPQGIYGYTF
DNA: TGTGCCACCAGCAGAGCTCCCCAGGGAATCTATGGCTACACCTTC
V: TRBV15
size: NA
D: NA
J: TRBJ1-2

CDR3: CASRKDEDNYGYTF
DNA: TGTGCCAGTCGCAAAGACGAGGACAACTATGGCTACACCTTC
V: TRBV19
size: many
D: NA
J: TRBJ1-2

CDR3: CASSYGDREYGYTF
DNA: TGTGCCAGCAGTTACGGGGACAGGGAGTATGGCTACACCTTC
V: TRBV6-6
size: few
D: TRBD1
J: TRBJ1-2

CDR3: CAWSETGMQPQHF
DNA: TGTGCCTGGAGTGAGACAGGGATGCAGCCCCAGCATTTT
V: TRBV30
size: NA
D: TRBD1
J: TRBJ1-5

CDR3: CAWSTGTGVTEAFF
DNA: TGTGCCTGGAGTACCGGGACAGGGGTAACTGAAGCTTTCTTT
V: TRBV30
size: NA
D: TRBD1
J: TRBJ1-1

CDR3: CASSRTRMETQYF
DNA: TGTGCCTCCTCCCGGACTAGAATGGAGACCCAGTACTTC
V: TRBV30
size: few
D: TRBD2
J: TRBJ2-5

CDR3: CASSPRRGGSGYTF
DNA: TGTGCCAGCAGCCCGCGCAGGGGGGGCAGTGGCTACACCTTC
V: TRBV27
size: once
D: TRBD1
J: TRBJ1-2

CDR3: CASSVTVFEQFF
DNA: TGTGCCAGCTCAGTCACAGTATTTGAGCAGTTCTTC
V: TRBV18
size: once
D: NA
J: TRBJ2-1

CDR3: CASSPQFRAVDTEAFF
DNA: TGTGCCAGCAGCCCACAGTTTAGGGCGGTAGACACTGAAGCTTTCTTT
V: TRBV11-2
size: few
D: NA
J: TRBJ1-1

CDR3: CASSTDGYEQYF
DNA: TGTGCCAGCAGCACCGACGGCTACGAGCAGTACTTC
V: TRBV6-6
size: NA
D: NA
J: TRBJ2-7

CDR3: CASSRGQGPYEQYF
DNA: TGTGCCAGCAGCCGGGGACAGGGACCCTACGAGCAGTACTTC
V: TRBV6-5
size: NA
D: TRBD1
J: TRBJ2-7

CDR3: CASNRAENTEAFF
DNA: TGTGCCAGCAACCGCGCCGAGAACACTGAAGCTTTCTTT
V: TRBV6-5
size: NA
D: NA
J: TRBJ1-1

CDR3: CASSPQWADGFSPLHF
DNA: TGCGCCAGCAGCCCTCAGTGGGCGGACGGGTTCTCACCCCTCCACTTT
V: TRBV4-1
size: NA
D: NA
J: TRBJ1-6

CDR3: CASGLYGYTF
DNA: TGTGCCTCCGGGCTCTATGGCTACACCTTC
V: TRBV30
size: NA
D: NA
J: TRBJ1-2

CDR3: CASSPPSRAHGITF
DNA: TGTGCCAGCAGCCCCCCCTCAAGGGCCCACGGGATCACCTTC
V: TRBV9
size: once
D: NA
J: TRBJ1-2

CDR3: CASSLSQGISGANVLTF
DNA: TGCGCCAGCAGCTTAAGTCAGGGGATATCTGGGGCCAACGTCCTGACTTTC
V: TRBV5-1
size: NA
D: NA
J: TRBJ2-6

CDR3: CASSFAGTSYEQYF
DNA: TGTGCCAGCAGTTTTGCCGGAACCTCCTACGAGCAGTACTTC
V: TRBV27
size: NA
D: NA
J: TRBJ2-7

CDR3: CASSVVPGYEQYF
DNA: TGTGCCAGCAGCGTAGTCCCCGGGTACGAGCAGTACTTC
V: TRBV9
size: NA
D: NA
J: TRBJ2-7